What follows describes a single T cell receptor (beta chain). Its recognized antigen is unknown. Within one base of it there is no much larger clone, and no base qualities were kept. Preparation of the library involved the immunoSEQ multiplex PCR assay. TCRdb's version of the immuneACCESS table is confined to in-frame rearrangements and falls short of the full clone set. An unresolved V gene accounts for under half of the shortfall where checked; the remainder is of unknown origin. The sample table lists over 30,000 clones, 88% of them with a count of one. The ten top clones hold 1.2% of the sample. The data originate from a study of T cell changes during pregnancy in multiple sclerosis (dated by TCRdb to between 2018 and 2021). Regarding the study in general: The study examined how the T cell repertoire changed over the course of pregnancy in women with multiple sclerosis.

V has 0 bases trimmed and J has 4 bases trimmed; junction bases matching no gene number 5. According to the germline V gene, CDR1 reads SGHRS and CDR2 reads YFSETQ. Including the terminal cysteine and phenylalanine, the CDR3 comprises 15 residues. Only the CDR3 DNA stays, 45 bases, in frame from base 1. The source was CD4+ T cells from peripheral blood mononuclear cells, collected before pregnancy. This clonotype originated in a female donor with multiple sclerosis, enrolled in a pregnancy study. The V and J segments used are TRBV5-1 and TRBJ2-7, with 9 junctional bases fitting TRBD2. The CDR3 protein sequence reads: CASSLGLAGKYEQYF. Here is the DNA: TGCGCCAGCAGCTTGGGCCTAGCGGGAAAGTACGAGCAGTACTTC.